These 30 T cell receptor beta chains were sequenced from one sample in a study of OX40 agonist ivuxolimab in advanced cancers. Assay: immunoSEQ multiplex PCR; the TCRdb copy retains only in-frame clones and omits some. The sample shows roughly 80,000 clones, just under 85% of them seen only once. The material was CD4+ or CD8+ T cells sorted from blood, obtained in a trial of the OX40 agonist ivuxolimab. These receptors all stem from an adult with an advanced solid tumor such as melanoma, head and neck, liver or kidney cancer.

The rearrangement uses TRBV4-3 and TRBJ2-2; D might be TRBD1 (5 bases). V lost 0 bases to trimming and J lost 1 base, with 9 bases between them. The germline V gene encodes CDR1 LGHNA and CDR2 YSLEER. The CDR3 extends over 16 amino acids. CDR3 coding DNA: TGCGCCAGCAGCCAAGATAGACAGAGGAACACCGGGGAGCTGTTTTTT. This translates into CASSQDRQRNTGELFF.

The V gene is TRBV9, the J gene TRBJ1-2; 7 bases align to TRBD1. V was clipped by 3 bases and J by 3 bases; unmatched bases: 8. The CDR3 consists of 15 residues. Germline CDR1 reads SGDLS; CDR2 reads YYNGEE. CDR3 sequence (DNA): TGTGCCAGCAGCGAGGGACAGCAGGGATACTATGGCTACACCTTC. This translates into CASSEGQQGYYGYTF.

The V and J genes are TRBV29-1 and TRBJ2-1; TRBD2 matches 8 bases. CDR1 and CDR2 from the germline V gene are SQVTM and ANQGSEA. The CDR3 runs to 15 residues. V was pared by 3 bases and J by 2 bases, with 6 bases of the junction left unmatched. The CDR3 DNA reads TGCAGCGTTGATTCTCCAGCGGGAGCCTACAATGAGCAGTTCTTC. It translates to CSVDSPAGAYNEQFF.

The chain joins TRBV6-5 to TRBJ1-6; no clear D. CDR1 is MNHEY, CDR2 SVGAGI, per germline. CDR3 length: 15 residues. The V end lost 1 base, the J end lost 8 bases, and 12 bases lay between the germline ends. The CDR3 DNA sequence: TGTGCCAGCAGTTACTATACCTTAGGAGATTCACCCCTCCACTTT. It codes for CASSYYTLGDSPLHF.

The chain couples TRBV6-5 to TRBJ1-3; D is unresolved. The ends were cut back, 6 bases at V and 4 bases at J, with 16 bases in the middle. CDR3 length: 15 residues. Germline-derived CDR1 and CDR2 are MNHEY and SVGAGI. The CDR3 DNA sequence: TGTGCCAGCAGGCCAGGTGGAGGGCTCGGAAACACCATATATTTT. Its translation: CASRPGGGLGNTIYF.

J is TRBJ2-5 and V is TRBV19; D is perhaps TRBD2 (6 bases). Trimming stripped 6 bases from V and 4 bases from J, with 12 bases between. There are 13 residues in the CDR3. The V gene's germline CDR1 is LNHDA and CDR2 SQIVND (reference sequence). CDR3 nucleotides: TGTGCCAGTAGCCTCGCGACTAGAGAGACCCAGTACTTC. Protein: CASSLATRETQYF.

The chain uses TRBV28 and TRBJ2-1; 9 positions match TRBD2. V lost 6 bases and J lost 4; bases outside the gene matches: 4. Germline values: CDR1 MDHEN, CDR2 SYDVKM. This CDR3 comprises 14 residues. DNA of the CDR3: TGTGCCAGCAGGGCGGGGGGGGCATACAATGAGCAGTTCTTC. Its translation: CASRAGGAYNEQFF.

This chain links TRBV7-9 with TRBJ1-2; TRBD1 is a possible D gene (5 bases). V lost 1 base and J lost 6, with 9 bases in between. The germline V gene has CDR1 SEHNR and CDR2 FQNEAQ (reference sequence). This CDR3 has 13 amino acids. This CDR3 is CASSLGGMNGYTF. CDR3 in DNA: TGTGCCAGCAGCTTAGGGGGGATGAATGGCTACACCTTC.

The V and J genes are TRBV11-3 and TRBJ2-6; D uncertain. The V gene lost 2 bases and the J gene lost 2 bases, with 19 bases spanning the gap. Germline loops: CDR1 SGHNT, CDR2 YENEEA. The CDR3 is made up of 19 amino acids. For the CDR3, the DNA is TGTGCCAGCAGCTTATCCTGGGCAGGTCTAGGCGCTGGGGCCAACGTCCTGACTTTC. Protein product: CASSLSWAGLGAGANVLTF.

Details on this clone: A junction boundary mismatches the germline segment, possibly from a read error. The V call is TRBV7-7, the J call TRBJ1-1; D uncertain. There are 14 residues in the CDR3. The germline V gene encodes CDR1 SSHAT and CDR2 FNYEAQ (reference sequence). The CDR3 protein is CASSPGLMNTEAFF. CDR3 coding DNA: TGTGCTAGCAGCCCTGGACTGATGAACACTGAAGCTTTCTTT.

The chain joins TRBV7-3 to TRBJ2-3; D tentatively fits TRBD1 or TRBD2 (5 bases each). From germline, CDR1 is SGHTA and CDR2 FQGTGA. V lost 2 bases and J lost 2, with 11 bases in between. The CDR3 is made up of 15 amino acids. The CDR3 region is CASSLRGTYTDTQYF. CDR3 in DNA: TGTGCCAGCAGCTTACGAGGGACGTACACAGATACGCAGTATTTT. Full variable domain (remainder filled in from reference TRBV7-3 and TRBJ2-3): GAGVSQTPSNKVTEKGKYVELRCDPISGHTALYWYRQSLGQGPEFLIYFQGTGAADDSGLPNDRFFAVRPEGSVSTLKIQRTERGDSAVYLCASSLRGTYTDTQYFGPGTRLTVL.

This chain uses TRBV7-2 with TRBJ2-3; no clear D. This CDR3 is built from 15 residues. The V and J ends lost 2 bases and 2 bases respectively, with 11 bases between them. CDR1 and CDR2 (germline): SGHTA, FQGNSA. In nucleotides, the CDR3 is TGTGCCAGCAGCTTAACGCCGGCCCCCACAGATACGCAGTATTTT. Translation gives CASSLTPAPTDTQYF.

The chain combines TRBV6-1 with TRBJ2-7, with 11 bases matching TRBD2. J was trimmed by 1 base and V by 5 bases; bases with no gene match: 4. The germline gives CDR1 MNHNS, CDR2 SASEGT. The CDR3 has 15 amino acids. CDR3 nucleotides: TGTGCCAGCAGTCTAGCGGGGGGTCGATCCTACGAGCAGTACTTC. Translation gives CASSLAGGRSYEQYF.

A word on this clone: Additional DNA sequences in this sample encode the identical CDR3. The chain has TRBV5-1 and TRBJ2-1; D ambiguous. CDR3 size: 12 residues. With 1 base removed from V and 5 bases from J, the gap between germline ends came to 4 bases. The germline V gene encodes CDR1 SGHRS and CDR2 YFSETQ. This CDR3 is CASSLRDNEQFF. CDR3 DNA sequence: TGCGCCAGCAGCTTGAGGGACAATGAGCAGTTCTTC.

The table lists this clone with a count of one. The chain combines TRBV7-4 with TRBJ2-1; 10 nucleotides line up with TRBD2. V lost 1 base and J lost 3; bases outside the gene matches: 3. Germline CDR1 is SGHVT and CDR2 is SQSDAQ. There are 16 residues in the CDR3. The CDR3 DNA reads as TGTGCCAGCAGCTTAGTAAGGACTAGCGGCTACAATGAGCAGTTCTTC. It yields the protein CASSLVRTSGYNEQFF.

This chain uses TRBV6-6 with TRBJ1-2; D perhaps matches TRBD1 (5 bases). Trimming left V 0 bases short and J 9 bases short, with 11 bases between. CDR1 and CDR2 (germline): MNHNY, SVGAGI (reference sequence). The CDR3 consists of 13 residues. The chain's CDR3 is CASSYSGRESYTF. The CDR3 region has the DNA TGTGCCAGCAGTTACTCGGGCAGGGAGAGCTACACCTTC.

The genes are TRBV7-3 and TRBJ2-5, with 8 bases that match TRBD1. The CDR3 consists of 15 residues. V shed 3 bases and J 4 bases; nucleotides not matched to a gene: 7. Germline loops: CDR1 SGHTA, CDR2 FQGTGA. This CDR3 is CASSFQTGAGETQYF. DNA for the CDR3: TGTGCCAGCAGCTTCCAGACAGGGGCGGGAGAGACCCAGTACTTC.

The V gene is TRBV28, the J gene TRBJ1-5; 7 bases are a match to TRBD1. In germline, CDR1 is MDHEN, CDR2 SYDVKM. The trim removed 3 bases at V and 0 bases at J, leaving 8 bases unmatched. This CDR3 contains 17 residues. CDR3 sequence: CASSFRDSTYSNQPQHF. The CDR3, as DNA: TGTGCCAGCAGTTTTCGGGACAGTACGTATAGCAATCAGCCCCAGCATTTT.

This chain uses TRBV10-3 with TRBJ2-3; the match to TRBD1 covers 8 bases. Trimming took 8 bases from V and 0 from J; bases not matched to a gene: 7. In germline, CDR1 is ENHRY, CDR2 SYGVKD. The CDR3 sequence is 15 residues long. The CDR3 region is CAIRGGTGSTDTQYF. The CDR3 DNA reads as TGTGCCATCCGGGGCGGGACAGGTAGCACAGATACGCAGTATTTT.

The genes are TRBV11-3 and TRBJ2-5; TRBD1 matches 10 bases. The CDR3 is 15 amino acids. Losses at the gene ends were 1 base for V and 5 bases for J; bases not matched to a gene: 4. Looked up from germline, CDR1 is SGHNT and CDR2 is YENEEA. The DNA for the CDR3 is TGTGCCAGCAGCTTAGGAGGGACAGGGGTGGAGACCCAGTACTTC. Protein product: CASSLGGTGVETQYF.

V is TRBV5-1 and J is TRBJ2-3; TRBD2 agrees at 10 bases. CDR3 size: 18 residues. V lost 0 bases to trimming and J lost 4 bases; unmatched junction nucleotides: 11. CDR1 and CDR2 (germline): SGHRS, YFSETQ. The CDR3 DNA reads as TGCGCCAGCAGCTTGGAATCTAGCGGGGGTTTTGGCGCAGATACGCAGTATTTT. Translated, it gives CASSLESSGGFGADTQYF.

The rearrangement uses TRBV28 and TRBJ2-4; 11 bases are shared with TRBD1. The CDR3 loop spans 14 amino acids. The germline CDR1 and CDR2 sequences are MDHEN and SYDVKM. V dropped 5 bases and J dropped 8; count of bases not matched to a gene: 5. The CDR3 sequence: CASSKGQGGYIQYF. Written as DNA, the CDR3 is TGTGCCAGCAGTAAGGGACAGGGGGGGTACATTCAGTACTTC.

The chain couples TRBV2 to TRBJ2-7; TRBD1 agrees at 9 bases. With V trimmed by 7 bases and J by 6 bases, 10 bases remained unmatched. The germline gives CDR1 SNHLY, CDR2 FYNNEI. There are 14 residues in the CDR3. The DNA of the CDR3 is TGTGCCAGCATCGGCGGGACAGGGCAAACCGAGCAGTACTTC. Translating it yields CASIGGTGQTEQYF.

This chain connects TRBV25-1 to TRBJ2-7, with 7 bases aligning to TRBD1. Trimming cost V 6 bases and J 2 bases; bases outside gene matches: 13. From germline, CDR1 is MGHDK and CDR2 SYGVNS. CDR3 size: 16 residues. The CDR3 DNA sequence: TGTGCCAGCAGACCAAACCGACAGGGTTCGGCCTACGAGCAGTACTTC. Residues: CASRPNRQGSAYEQYF.

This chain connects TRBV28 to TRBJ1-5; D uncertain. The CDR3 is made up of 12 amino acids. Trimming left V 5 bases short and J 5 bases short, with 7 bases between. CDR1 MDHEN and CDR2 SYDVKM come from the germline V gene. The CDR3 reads CASSESDQPQHF. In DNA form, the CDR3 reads TGTGCCAGCAGTGAATCCGATCAGCCCCAGCATTTT. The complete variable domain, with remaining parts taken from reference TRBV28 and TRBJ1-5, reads DVKVTQSSRYLVKRTGEKVFLECVQDMDHENMFWYRQDPGLGLRLIYFSYDVKMKEKGDIPEGYSVSREKKERFSLILESASTNQTSMYLCASSESDQPQHFGDGTRLSIL.

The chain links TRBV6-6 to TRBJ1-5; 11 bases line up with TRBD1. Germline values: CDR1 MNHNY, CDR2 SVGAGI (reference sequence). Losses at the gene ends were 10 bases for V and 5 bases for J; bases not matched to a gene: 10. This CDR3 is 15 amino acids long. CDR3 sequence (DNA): TGTGCCACAAAGGACAGGGGGCATTCGGATCAGCCCCAGCATTTT. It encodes CATKDRGHSDQPQHF.

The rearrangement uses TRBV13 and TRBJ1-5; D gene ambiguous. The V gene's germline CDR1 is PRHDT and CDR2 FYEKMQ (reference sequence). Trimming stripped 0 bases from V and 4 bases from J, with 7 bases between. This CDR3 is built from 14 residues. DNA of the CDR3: TGTGCCAGCAGCTTAGGGGGTAATAATCAGCCCCAGCATTTT. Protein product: CASSLGGNNQPQHF.

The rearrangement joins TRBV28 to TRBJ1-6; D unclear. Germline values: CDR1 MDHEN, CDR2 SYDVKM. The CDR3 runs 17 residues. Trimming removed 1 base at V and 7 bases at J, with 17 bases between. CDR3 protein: CASSLFRLVPKNSPLHF. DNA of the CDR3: TGTGCCAGCAGTTTATTCAGGTTGGTTCCGAAGAATTCACCCCTCCACTTT.

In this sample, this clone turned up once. CDR3 sequence: CASRLGGPRTEAFF. In nucleotides, the CDR3 is TGTGCCAGCAGGTTGGGGGGACCGAGAACTGAAGCTTTCTTT. This chain links TRBV6-5 with TRBJ1-1; D perhaps matches TRBD1 (5 bases). The CDR3 covers 14 residues. The ends were cut back, 6 bases at V and 5 bases at J, with 16 bases in the middle. Germline V gene data show CDR1 as MNHEY and CDR2 as SVGAGI.

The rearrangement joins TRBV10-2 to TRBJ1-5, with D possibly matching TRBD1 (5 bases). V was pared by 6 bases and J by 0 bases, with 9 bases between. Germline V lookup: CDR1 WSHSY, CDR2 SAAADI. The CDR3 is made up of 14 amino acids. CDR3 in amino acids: CASRGAPSNQPQHF. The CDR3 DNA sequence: TGCGCCAGCAGAGGGGCACCTAGCAATCAGCCCCAGCATTTT.